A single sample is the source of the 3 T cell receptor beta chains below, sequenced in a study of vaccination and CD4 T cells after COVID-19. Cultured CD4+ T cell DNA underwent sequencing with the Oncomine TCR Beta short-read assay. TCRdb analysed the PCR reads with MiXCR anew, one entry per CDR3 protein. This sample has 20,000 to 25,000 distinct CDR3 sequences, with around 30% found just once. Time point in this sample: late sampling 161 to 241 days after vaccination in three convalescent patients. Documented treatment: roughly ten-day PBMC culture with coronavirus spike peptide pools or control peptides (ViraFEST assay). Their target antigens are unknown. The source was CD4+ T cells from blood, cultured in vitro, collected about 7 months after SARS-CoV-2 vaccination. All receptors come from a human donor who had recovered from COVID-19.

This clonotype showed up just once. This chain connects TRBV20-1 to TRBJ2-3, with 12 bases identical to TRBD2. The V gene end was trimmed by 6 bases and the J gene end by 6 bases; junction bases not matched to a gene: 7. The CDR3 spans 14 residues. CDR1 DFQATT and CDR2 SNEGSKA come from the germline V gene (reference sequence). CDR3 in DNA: TGCAGTGCGCCGACTAGCGGGAGCGCGGATACGCAGTATTTT. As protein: CSAPTSGSADTQYF.

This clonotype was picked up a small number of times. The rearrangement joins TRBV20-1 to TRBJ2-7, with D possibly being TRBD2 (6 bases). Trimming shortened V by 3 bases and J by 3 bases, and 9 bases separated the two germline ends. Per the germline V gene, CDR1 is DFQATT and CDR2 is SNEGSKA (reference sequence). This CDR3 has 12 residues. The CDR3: CSASGRIYEQYF. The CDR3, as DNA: TGCAGTGCTAGCGGGAGAATCTACGAGCAGTACTTC.

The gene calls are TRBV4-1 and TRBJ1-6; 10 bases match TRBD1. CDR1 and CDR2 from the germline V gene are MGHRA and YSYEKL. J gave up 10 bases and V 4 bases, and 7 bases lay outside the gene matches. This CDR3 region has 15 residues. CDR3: CASSPPGTGASPLHF. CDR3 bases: TGCGCCAGCAGCCCCCCGGGGACAGGGGCCTCACCCCTCCACTTT.